This TCR beta chain was sequenced during a study of T cell responses to AZD1222 COVID-19 vaccine. Findings of the study overall: Spike-spanning, vaccine-associated CD4 TCRs were dominant at 160-218 and 743-854. Donors, mostly white British, included more females; clonal diversity was possibly underestimated. Rises in breadth and depth of Spike-specific TCRs came after two AZD1222 doses. Scientists sampled the repertoires only once the peak T cell response had passed.

The table came from immunoSEQ multiplex PCR; TCRdb's copy has only in-frame clones and leaves some out. The sample shows about 140,000 clones, about 91% of them seen only once. As regards this clone: Antigen specificity is unknown.

Germline assignment: CDR1 SGHNT and CDR2 YYREEE (reference sequence). The CDR3 runs to 16 residues. V was pared by 0 bases and J by 7 bases, with 10 bases of the junction left unmatched. The chain combines TRBV5-4 with TRBJ2-7; TRBD1 matches 10 bases. The sample was peripheral blood, taken on day 0 of AZD1222 vaccination. The sequence was collected from an adult in good health. The CDR3, as DNA: TGTGCCAGCAGCTTGGGGGGGACAGGGGATTTTCTAGAGCAGTACTTC. It yields the protein CASSLGGTGDFLEQYF.